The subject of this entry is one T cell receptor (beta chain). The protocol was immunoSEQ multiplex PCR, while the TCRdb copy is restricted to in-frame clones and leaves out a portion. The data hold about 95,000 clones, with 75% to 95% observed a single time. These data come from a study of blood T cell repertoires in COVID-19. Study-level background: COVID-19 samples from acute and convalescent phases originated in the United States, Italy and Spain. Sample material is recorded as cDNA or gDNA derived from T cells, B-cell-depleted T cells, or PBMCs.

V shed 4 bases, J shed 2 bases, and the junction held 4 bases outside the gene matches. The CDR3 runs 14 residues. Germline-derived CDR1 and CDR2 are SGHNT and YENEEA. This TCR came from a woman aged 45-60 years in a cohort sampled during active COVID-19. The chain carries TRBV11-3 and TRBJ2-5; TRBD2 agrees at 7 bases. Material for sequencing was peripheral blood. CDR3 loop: CASSSLAIQETQYF. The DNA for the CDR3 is TGTGCCAGCAGCTCACTAGCGATACAAGAGACCCAGTACTTC.